One and the same sample provided the 20 T cell receptor beta chains below, sequenced in a study of OX40 agonist ivuxolimab in advanced cancers. Clones were read by immunoSEQ multiplex PCR, and TCRdb kept only the in-frame ones, dropping some. The sample carries 50,000 to 75,000 clones, roughly 87% recorded once. Source: CD4+ or CD8+ T cells sorted from blood, taken in a trial of the OX40 agonist ivuxolimab. The receptors come from an adult with an advanced solid tumor such as melanoma, head and neck, liver or kidney cancer.

The chain employs TRBV18 and TRBJ1-6, with no clear D. Germline V CDR1 and CDR2: KGHSH, LQKENI. The length of the CDR3 is 13 residues. V dropped 3 bases and J dropped 9 bases, with 9 bases sitting between them. This CDR3 is CASSPLRASPLHF. CDR3 DNA: TGTGCCAGCTCACCGCTAAGGGCTTCACCCCTCCACTTT. Combining the CDR3 with reference TRBV18 and TRBJ1-6 gives the whole variable domain NAGVMQNPRHLVRRRGQEARLRCSPMKGHSHVYWYRQLPEEGLKFMVYLQKENIIDESGMPKERFSAEFPKEGPSILRIQQVVRGDSAAYFCASSPLRASPLHFGNGTRLTVT.

The J gene is TRBJ1-5, the V gene TRBV18; D not resolved. Per germline, CDR1 KGHSH and CDR2 LQKENI. Trimming left V 2 bases short and J 0 bases short, with 11 bases between. CDR3 size: 16 residues. The CDR3 is CASSPGPGYSNQPQHF. The CDR3 DNA reads TGTGCCAGCTCACCAGGCCCGGGTTATAGCAATCAGCCCCAGCATTTT.

The J gene is TRBJ1-3, the V gene TRBV4-3; a possible D gene is TRBD1 (6 bases). CDR1 and CDR2 (germline): LGHNA, YSLEER. This CDR3 comprises 17 residues. V lost 0 bases, J lost 3 bases, and 15 bases lay in between. CDR3 residues: CASSQEVRGLFGNTIYF. DNA for the CDR3: TGCGCCAGCAGCCAAGAGGTCAGGGGCTTATTTGGAAACACCATATATTTT.

V is TRBV6-1 and J is TRBJ2-5; 7 nucleotides align to TRBD1. The trim removed 6 bases at V and 4 bases at J, leaving 5 bases unmatched. The CDR3 is 13 amino acids. Germline CDR1 reads MNHNS; CDR2 reads SASEGT. The CDR3 protein is CASRVTGAETQYF. CDR3 nucleotides: TGTGCCAGCAGAGTTACAGGGGCAGAGACCCAGTACTTC.

The J gene is TRBJ1-1, the V gene TRBV10-3, with D unresolved. V lost 0 bases and J 6 bases, leaving 14 bases between the germline ends. The CDR3 has 15 residues. The germline CDR1 and CDR2 sequences are ENHRY and SYGVKD. CDR3 in DNA: TGTGCCATCAGTGAGTCGACGGTCTCCCGCCCTGAAGCTTTCTTT. It encodes CAISESTVSRPEAFF.

The V gene is TRBV5-1, the J gene TRBJ2-7; D not certain. This CDR3 contains 12 residues. The V gene's germline CDR1 is SGHRS and CDR2 YFSETQ. The ends were cut back, 0 bases at V and 6 bases at J, with 7 bases in the middle. The CDR3 loop is CASSLGLVEQYF. The CDR3 bases are TGCGCCAGCAGCTTGGGCCTCGTCGAGCAGTACTTC.

J is TRBJ2-7 and V is TRBV18; tentatively, D is TRBD1 (5 bases). CDR3 length: 11 residues. Between the trimmed V and J ends, which lost 6 bases and 5 bases, there was a span of 8 bases. Germline CDR1 KGHSH, CDR2 LQKENI. The CDR3 region has the DNA TGTGCCAGCTCCACCAGGGACGAGCAGTACTTC. As protein: CASSTRDEQYF.

Only one count was recorded for this clone. This sequence joins TRBV6-1 and TRBJ1-4; the D gene is possibly TRBD1 (5 bases). Deletions cut 7 bases from V and 4 bases from J, with 13 bases between. The length of the CDR3 is 14 residues. CDR1 MNHNS and CDR2 SASEGT come from the germline V gene. CDR3 DNA: TGTGCCAGCATGGTATGGGGGAATAATGAAAAACTGTTTTTT. Its protein is CASMVWGNNEKLFF.

The V gene is TRBV6-1, the J gene TRBJ2-1, with D possibly matching TRBD1 (5 bases). From germline, CDR1 is MNHNS and CDR2 SASEGT. Trimming shortened V by 1 base and J by 10 bases, and 8 bases separated the two germline ends. CDR3 length equals 12 residues. CDR3 bases: TGTGCCAGCAGTGAAGTGGGGCAAGAGCAGTTCTTC. Translating it yields CASSEVGQEQFF.

J is TRBJ2-7 and V is TRBV7-2, with D unclear. The CDR3 covers 15 residues. Germline V gene data show CDR1 as SGHTA and CDR2 as FQGNSA. Between the trimmed V and J ends, which lost 1 base and 1 base, there was a span of 11 bases. This chain's CDR3 is CASSLVAGLSYEQYF. Written as DNA, the CDR3 is TGTGCCAGCAGCTTAGTGGCAGGCCTATCCTACGAGCAGTACTTC.

This rearrangement joins TRBV30 to TRBJ2-3; D is possibly TRBD1 or TRBD2 (5 bases each). The ends were cut back, 1 base at V and 9 bases at J, with 11 bases in the middle. Germline values: CDR1 GTSNPN, CDR2 SVGIG (reference sequence). The CDR3 extends over 12 amino acids. The CDR3 region has the DNA TGTGCCTGGAGTGGGTCGAGGGACACGCAGTATTTT. Protein: CAWSGSRDTQYF.

V and J are TRBV5-1 and TRBJ2-2, with 8 bases matching TRBD1. V was pared by 9 bases and J by 4 bases, with 8 bases of the junction left unmatched. This CDR3 has 14 residues. CDR1 SGHRS and CDR2 YFSETQ come from the germline V gene. The CDR3 loop reads CATTDRDGTGELFF. The CDR3 nucleotides read TGCGCCACCACGGACAGGGACGGCACCGGGGAGCTGTTTTTT.

The gene calls are TRBV6-5 and TRBJ1-1; TRBD1 might be the D (5 bases). The CDR3 has 16 residues. In germline, CDR1 is MNHEY, CDR2 SVGAGI. The V end lost 2 bases, the J end lost 1 base, and 14 bases lay between the germline ends. The CDR3 is CASSYQSGRKNTEAFF. CDR3 DNA: TGTGCCAGCAGTTACCAGTCAGGGAGGAAGAACACTGAAGCTTTCTTT.

The CDR3 reads CASSEGTKNIQYF. The CDR3 DNA reads TGTGCCAGCAGTGAAGGGACTAAAAACATTCAGTACTTC. This chain links TRBV2 with TRBJ2-4, with a possible D match to TRBD2 (5 bases). The V gene lost 1 base and the J gene lost 4 bases, with 5 bases spanning the gap. This CDR3 has 13 amino acids. CDR1 and CDR2 (germline): SNHLY, FYNNEI.

The rearrangement joins TRBV27 to TRBJ2-4; the D gene is possibly TRBD1 (6 bases). The germline V gene encodes CDR1 MNHEY and CDR2 SMNVEV (reference sequence). The germline V and J ends were trimmed by 5 bases and 0 bases, with 11 bases remaining between them. CDR3 size: 15 residues. Written as DNA, the CDR3 is TGTGCCAGCAGTCCATTGACAGGAGCCAAAAACATTCAGTACTTC. This sequence encodes CASSPLTGAKNIQYF.

The V call is TRBV7-9, the J call TRBJ1-1; possible D gene TRBD1, 6 bases. CDR3 length: 14 amino acids. CDR1 and CDR2 from the germline V gene are SEHNR and FQNEAQ (reference sequence). Trimming stripped 5 bases from V and 6 bases from J, with 16 bases between. CDR3 coding DNA: TGTGCCAGCAGCCCGAACAGGGATTCGGCTGAAGCTTTCTTT. Protein sequence: CASSPNRDSAEAFF.

The gene calls are TRBV10-3 and TRBJ2-5, with 7 bases lining up with TRBD2. V lost 4 bases and J lost 5; bases outside the gene matches: 4. This CDR3 region has 13 residues. The V gene's germline CDR1 is ENHRY and CDR2 SYGVKD. CDR3 sequence reads: CAISGRGSETQYF. The DNA of the CDR3 is TGTGCCATCAGTGGGCGGGGGTCGGAGACCCAGTACTTC.

The CDR3 coding sequence is TGTGCCAGTAGTATAGACAGAGGGAACTACGAGCAGTACTTC. It yields the protein CASSIDRGNYEQYF. The rearrangement uses TRBV19 and TRBJ2-7; possible D gene TRBD2, 5 bases. Germline V gives CDR1 LNHDA, CDR2 SQIVND (reference sequence). The CDR3 has 14 residues. V was cut by 0 bases and J by 3 bases, with 9 bases left in between.

The rearrangement links TRBV5-1 to TRBJ2-3; TRBD1 aligns across 8 bases. There are 15 residues in the CDR3. The germline V gene has CDR1 SGHRS and CDR2 YFSETQ. V gave up 4 bases and J gave up 0 bases; unmatched junction bases: 4. The CDR3 protein is CASSHQGASTDTQYF. The CDR3 nucleotides are TGCGCCAGCAGCCACCAGGGGGCTAGCACAGATACGCAGTATTTT.

This chain uses TRBV29-1 with TRBJ1-1, with a weak D call TRBD1 (6 bases). In germline, CDR1 is SQVTM, CDR2 ANQGSEA. The CDR3 is made up of 12 amino acids. Deletions cut 4 bases from V and 7 bases from J, with 13 bases between. The DNA of the CDR3 is TGCAGCGTTGCGACGGGGGCGATTGAAGCTTTCTTT. Its translation is CSVATGAIEAFF.